What follows describes a single TCR beta chain. The sequenced fragment ends 3 residues before the CDR3 boundary, so the rest is inferred from the germline J gene. The sample originates from a study of T cells in women clearing cervical HPV infection. Data came from immunoSEQ multiplex PCR; TCRdb stores just in-frame clones and leaves some out. The sample includes 40,000 to 45,000 clones. Germline CDR1 is SGHVS and CDR2 is FQNEAQ. The CDR3 spans 14 residues. Between the trimmed V and J ends, which lost 5 bases and 7 bases, there was a span of 14 bases. The chain recombines TRBV7-8 with TRBJ1-4; TRBD1 might be the D (6 bases). Sequencing used blood buffy coat. The receptor's source is a woman between 18 and 75 years old with a cervical HPV16 infection that either progressed to CIN3+ or cleared (not recorded which). The sequenced CDR3 bases are TGTGCCAGCAGCGAACAGGGATGGAGTGAAAAA. Residues: CASSEQGWSEK. The entire CDR3 reads CASSEQGWSEKLFF.